In this sample, the clone carrying this T cell receptor beta chain turned up a few times. As yet, its antigen is unknown. Production of TCR cDNA was by 5'RACE template switching, which also added a universal primer site and UMIs. A single record per CDR3 protein comes from TCRdb applying MiXCR to the 5' RACE reads. Of under 600,000 distinct CDR3 sequences listed, approximately 15% are singletons. V gave up 5 bases and J gave up 5 bases, with 13 bases separating them. The germline V gene has CDR1 SGHNT and CDR2 YENEEA. This CDR3 is built from 13 residues. This specimen comes from a study of T cells after yellow fever vaccination. Broader study findings: Reappearing after the booster were most of the clones from primary vaccination (96% CD4, about 88% CD8).

This chain joins TRBV11-3 and TRBJ2-7; weak D call: TRBD1 (5 bases). Sequenced material: PBMCs, taken on the day of the yellow fever booster vaccination. The source of this sequence is a man younger than 45 who received the YFV17D yellow fever vaccine. CDR3 bases: TGTGCCAGCAGCCTTTATTGGGGCGACGAGCAGTACTTC. Its protein is CASSLYWGDEQYF.